Presented here are 27 T cell receptor beta chains from one specimen sequenced in a study of response to subunit inactivated influenza vaccine. TCRdb processed the RT-PCR reads anew with MiXCR; each CDR3 protein has one entry. The data show 500,000 to 600,000 distinct CDR3 sequences, more than 15% seen once. The sequenced sample was CD4+ T cells sorted from PBMCs, obtained less than 25 months after vaccination. The receptors come from a man aged 45 to 75 who received an inactivated influenza vaccine.

The CDR3 nucleotides read TGTGCCAGCAGTTACTTCGGACCATCACCCCTCCACTTT. It codes for CASSYFGPSPLHF. The chain has TRBV6-2 or TRBV6-3 and TRBJ1-6; D unclear. Germline-derived CDR1 and CDR2 are MNHEY and SVGEGT. The CDR3 loop spans 13 amino acids. Trimming pared 1 base from V and 10 bases from J, leaving 8 bases between.

This clonotype occurred many times. V usage is TRBV7-3 and J usage is TRBJ1-1; D not resolved. This CDR3 has 11 amino acids. CDR1 is SGHTA, CDR2 FQGTGA, per germline. The ends were cut back, 6 bases at V and 2 bases at J, with 4 bases in the middle. CDR3 residues: CASRINTEAFF. In DNA, the CDR3 is TGTGCCAGCAGGATCAACACTGAAGCTTTCTTT.

This clonotype was counted between two and nine times. The chain joins TRBV28 to TRBJ2-7; possible D gene TRBD1, 5 bases. Germline CDR1 is MDHEN and CDR2 is SYDVKM. This CDR3 contains 14 residues. Trimming took 3 bases from V and 3 from J, leaving 12 bases between them. CDR3 DNA: TGTGCCAGCAGTTTTACAGGAACCTTCTACGAGCAGTACTTC. It is translated as CASSFTGTFYEQYF.

This clonotype was recorded many times. The chain employs TRBV5-5 and TRBJ2-3; D might be TRBD1 or TRBD2, each matching 5 bases. V shed 1 base and J shed 5 bases, with 8 bases lying between them. Germline-derived CDR1 and CDR2 are SGHKS and YYEKEE (reference sequence). The CDR3 sequence is 13 residues long. The CDR3 is CASSLFGGDTQYF. CDR3 DNA: TGTGCCAGCAGCTTGTTTGGGGGAGATACGCAGTATTTT.

There are a few counts of this clonotype. This sequence joins TRBV12-3 or TRBV12-4 and TRBJ1-1, with no clear D. Trimming shortened V by 3 bases and J by 2 bases, and 10 bases separated the two germline ends. This CDR3 has 14 amino acids. CDR3 DNA sequence: TGTGCCAGCAGTTTTGGCGGACGAAACACTGAAGCTTTCTTT. This encodes CASSFGGRNTEAFF.

The CDR3 region has the DNA TGTGCCAGCAGTCCCCAGGCGGGGGTCGTGGGCACAGATACGCAGTATTTT. Translation gives CASSPQAGVVGTDTQYF. The rearrangement uses TRBV28 and TRBJ2-3, with 7 bases identical to TRBD2. Per germline, CDR1 MDHEN and CDR2 SYDVKM. J gave up 1 base and V 5 bases, and 12 bases lay outside the gene matches. The CDR3 totals 17 residues.

At least ten counts were recorded for this clonotype. The rearrangement links TRBV6-4 to TRBJ2-2; 9 bases are shared with TRBD1. This CDR3 spans 15 amino acids. V lost 6 bases, J lost 1 base, and 3 bases stayed unmatched. Germline CDR1 is MRHNA and CDR2 is SNTAGT. The CDR3 sequence is CASSEGQGNTGELFF. CDR3 nucleotide sequence: TGTGCCAGCAGCGAGGGACAGGGGAACACCGGGGAGCTGTTTTTT.

V gene TRBV5-1 combines with J gene TRBJ1-3; D call uncertain. This CDR3 has 17 residues. Germline V gene lookup returns CDR1 SGHRS and CDR2 YFSETQ. Trimming pared 0 bases from V and 0 bases from J, leaving 13 bases between. For the CDR3, the DNA is TGCGCCAGCAGCTTGGAGGGTGGGTTCTTCTCTGGAAACACCATATATTTT. Translation gives CASSLEGGFFSGNTIYF.

This clonotype was seen repeatedly, ten times or more. The V gene is TRBV29-1, the J gene TRBJ2-1; 8 bases line up with TRBD1. V gave up 6 bases and J gave up 7 bases; unmatched junction bases: 5. CDR1 is SQVTM, CDR2 ANQGSEA, per germline. The CDR3 covers 12 residues. The CDR3 sequence is CSVRQGWNEQFF. The DNA of the CDR3 is TGCAGCGTCCGACAGGGGTGGAATGAGCAGTTCTTC.

This chain connects TRBV10-3 to TRBJ2-7, with a tentative D call TRBD1 (6 bases). Looked up from germline, CDR1 is ENHRY and CDR2 is SYGVKD. This CDR3 region has 12 residues. V was shortened by 8 bases and J by 2 bases, with 10 bases between the two germline ends. CDR3 sequence: CAIGGSTYEQYF. The CDR3 nucleotides read TGTGCCATCGGGGGCAGTACCTACGAGCAGTACTTC.

The chain couples TRBV7-2 to TRBJ2-3, with 9 bases that match TRBD2. CDR1 is SGHTA and CDR2 is FQGNSA in the germline V gene. This CDR3 comprises 17 residues. After removal of 0 bases from V and 0 bases from J, the junction contained 4 bases not matched to a gene. The CDR3 coding sequence is TGTGCCAGCAGCTTAGCGCCTAGCGGGGTTAGCACAGATACGCAGTATTTT. It specifies CASSLAPSGVSTDTQYF.

J is TRBJ2-3 and V is TRBV29-1; 8 nucleotides align to TRBD2. V was clipped by 5 bases and J by 2 bases; unmatched bases: 6. In germline, CDR1 is SQVTM, CDR2 ANQGSEA. This CDR3 contains 14 residues. CDR3 sequence: CSVLLAAFTDTQYF. The CDR3 DNA reads as TGCAGCGTTTTACTAGCGGCTTTCACAGATACGCAGTATTTT.

This clonotype occurred a few times. This chain connects TRBV10-3 to TRBJ2-5; no clear D. The CDR3 loop spans 12 amino acids. Germline CDR1 and CDR2: ENHRY and SYGVKD. Trimming took 5 bases from V and 2 from J, leaving 6 bases between them. The DNA of the CDR3 is TGTGCCATCAGTCCAAAACAAGAGACCCAGTACTTC. This translates into CAISPKQETQYF.

The chain combines TRBV5-1 with TRBJ2-7; possibly TRBD1 for D (5 bases). Deletions cut 4 bases from V and 7 bases from J, with 12 bases between. The CDR3 runs to 12 residues. CDR1 and CDR2 from the germline V gene are SGHRS and YFSETQ. CDR3 loop: CASSSQGSEQYF. The DNA for the CDR3 is TGCGCCAGCAGCAGCCAGGGAAGTGAGCAGTACTTC.

This clonotype has at least ten counts. This rearrangement joins TRBV5-1 to TRBJ2-2, with 11 bases lining up with TRBD2. The CDR3 sequence is 17 residues long. Trimming at V came to 0 bases and at J to 1 base, leaving 2 bases not matched to a gene. Germline CDR1 and CDR2: SGHRS and YFSETQ. CDR3 sequence: CASSLGTSGRNTGELFF. The CDR3 DNA follows: TGCGCCAGCAGCTTGGGGACTAGCGGGCGGAACACCGGGGAGCTGTTTTTT.

The chain has TRBV7-3 and TRBJ2-1, with TRBD1 matching 8 bases. The V segment lost 2 bases and the J segment 9 bases; nucleotides outside the gene matches: 3. CDR1 is SGHTA, CDR2 FQGTGA, per germline. This CDR3 is 13 amino acids long. This CDR3 is CASSLGTGGEQFF. CDR3 nucleotides: TGTGCCAGCAGCTTAGGGACAGGTGGTGAGCAGTTCTTC.

This clonotype was seen repeatedly, ten times or more. This chain links TRBV6-1 with TRBJ1-2; maybe TRBD1 (5 bases). Trimming took 6 bases from V and 8 from J, leaving 19 bases between them. The CDR3 consists of 14 residues. Germline lookup yields CDR1 MNHNS and CDR2 SASEGT. CDR3 sequence reads: CASSLRAALRGYTF. DNA for the CDR3: TGTGCCAGCAGCCTCAGGGCCGCCTTAAGGGGCTACACCTTC.

CDR3 nucleotide sequence: TGTGCCAGCAGCAAGGCCCGCAAAGACAGGGGGCAAAACTACGAGCAGCACTTC. It is translated as CASSKARKDRGQNYEQHF. The chain employs TRBV21-1 and TRBJ2-7; no check of the table's D call, TRBD1, against the DNA was made. TRBV21-1 constitutes a pseudogene. This CDR3 spans 18 amino acids.

The chain recombines TRBV20-1 with TRBJ2-3; 9 bases line up with TRBD2. This CDR3 contains 16 residues. J gave up 2 bases and V 5 bases, and 11 bases lay outside the gene matches. Germline loops: CDR1 DFQATT, CDR2 SNEGSKA (reference sequence). This CDR3 is CSAGDSGRGPTDTQYF. The CDR3, as DNA: TGCAGTGCTGGGGATAGCGGGAGAGGACCCACAGATACGCAGTATTTT.

The genes are TRBV4-3 and TRBJ2-5; D remains ambiguous. In germline, CDR1 is LGHNA, CDR2 YSLEER. Trimming took off 4 bases at V and 6 bases at J, with 12 bases between the two ends. This CDR3 comprises 13 residues. The CDR3 spells CASSPGSAQTQYF. The CDR3 DNA reads TGCGCCAGCAGCCCAGGATCGGCACAGACCCAGTACTTC.

This clonotype was seen ten or more times. J is TRBJ1-5 and V is TRBV6-5; the D gene is possibly TRBD1 (6 bases). The V gene lost 0 bases and the J gene lost 2 bases, with 11 bases spanning the gap. Germline V lookup: CDR1 MNHEY, CDR2 SVGAGI. There are 16 residues in the CDR3. DNA of the CDR3: TGTGCCAGCAGTTACTCGGGGGGGGCTGGCAATCAGCCCCAGCATTTT. It specifies CASSYSGGAGNQPQHF.

The chain links TRBV20-1 to TRBJ2-1; TRBD2 aligns across 11 bases. Germline CDR1 DFQATT, CDR2 SNEGSKA (reference sequence). Germline trimming cut 2 bases from V and 3 bases from J; bases unmatched to any gene: 3. CDR3 length equals 15 residues. This CDR3 is CSARSLAGGYNEQFF. The CDR3, as DNA: TGCAGTGCTAGAAGCCTAGCGGGAGGCTACAATGAGCAGTTCTTC.

The gene calls are TRBV20-1 and TRBJ1-5; no definite D call. The CDR3 consists of 15 residues. Germline V CDR1 and CDR2: DFQATT, SNEGSKA (reference sequence). The ends were cut back, 6 bases at V and 2 bases at J, with 17 bases in the middle. The CDR3 DNA reads as TGCAGTGCCTCTAACAAAGTGGCTGGCAATCAGCCCCAGCATTTT. Translated, it gives CSASNKVAGNQPQHF.

This rearrangement joins TRBV7-3 to TRBJ1-1; weak D call: TRBD1 (6 bases). Trimming took 5 bases from V and 3 from J, leaving 10 bases between them. Germline values: CDR1 SGHTA, CDR2 FQGTGA. CDR3 size: 13 residues. This CDR3 is CASSTNRDTEAFF. The CDR3 DNA follows: TGTGCCAGCAGCACCAACAGGGACACTGAAGCTTTCTTT.

This clonotype was recorded a few times. CDR3 coding DNA: TGTGCCAGCAGAAGGGGACCAGAACCAACCTACGAGCAGTACTTC. It translates to CASRRGPEPTYEQYF. V and J are TRBV11-2 and TRBJ2-7, with D possibly called TRBD1 or TRBD2 (5 bases each). V shed 6 bases and J shed 2 bases, with 17 bases lying between them. The CDR3 has 15 amino acids. Germline V lookup: CDR1 SGHAT, CDR2 FQNNGV. The full variable domain, with the rest looked up from reference TRBV11-2 and TRBJ2-7, is EAGVAQSPRYKIIEKRQSVAFWCNPISGHATLYWYQQILGQGPKLLIQFQNNGVVDDSQLPKDRFSAERLKGVDSTLKIQPAKLEDSAVYLCASRRGPEPTYEQYFGPGTRLTVT.

This clonotype has a count of ten or more. This rearrangement joins TRBV12-3 or TRBV12-4 to TRBJ2-7; no clear D gene. The CDR3 is made up of 13 amino acids. V was pared by 3 bases and J by 2 bases, with 8 bases between. Here the CDR3 DNA reads TGTGCCAGCAGTTTTGACACTACCTACGAGCAGTACTTC. Protein sequence: CASSFDTTYEQYF.

CDR3 residues: CASSPWTGTGECIQYF. Written as DNA, the CDR3 is TGTGCCAGCAGCCCTTGGACCGGGACAGGGGAGTGCATTCAGTACTTC. V and J are TRBV3-1 and TRBJ2-4, with 10 bases aligning to TRBD1. CDR1 and CDR2 from the germline V gene are LGHDT and YNNKEL (reference sequence). V gave up 4 bases and J gave up 9 bases; unmatched junction bases: 12. The CDR3 runs to 16 residues.